This T cell receptor beta chain appears in the sequencing data of a study of blood T cell repertoires in COVID-19. Measured with immunoSEQ multiplex PCR; TCRdb has only the in-frame clones, and not every one. The sample holds almost 250,000 clones, around 86% seen once. The CDR3 has 13 residues. The junction had 2 bases not matched to a gene; V was cut back by 4 bases and J by 2 bases. From germline, CDR1 is SGHNT and CDR2 YYREEE (reference sequence). The sequenced sample consisted of peripheral blood. The V gene is TRBV5-4, the J gene TRBJ1-2; 7 nucleotides agree with TRBD1. This receptor was identified in an elderly woman with COVID-19, enrolled during active disease. Here the CDR3 DNA reads TGTGCCAGCAGCCGGGGACAGAACTATGGCTACACCTTC. Its translation is CASSRGQNYGYTF.